This TCR beta chain was sequenced during a study of post-analysis software for immune sequencing data. Study at large: The courses of disease that were included comprised relapsing-remitting, secondary progressive and progressive-relapsing multiple sclerosis. Study-level points and caveats: Significantly decreased normalized Chao1 diversity was recorded for multiple sclerosis patients relative to controls. Pronounced co-clustering by F measure was evident among identically batched samples.

About this clonotype itself: Its antigen is undetermined.

Unique molecular identifiers were present in the TCR beta cDNA libraries. One entry per CDR3 protein results from TCRdb running MiXCR on the PCR reads. The sample lists about 770,000 distinct CDR3 sequences; around 45% were seen once. Sequencing used blood. The source of this sequence is a girl aged 10-17 years with multiple sclerosis.

For the CDR3, the DNA is TGCAGTGCGAAAGAGTACGAGCAGTACTTC. Residues: CSAKEYEQYF. The chain uses TRBV20-1 and TRBJ2-5; D call uncertain. The closer fit of TRBJ2-7 to the DNA end suggests the J call may be wrong. The CDR3 has 10 amino acids. From germline, CDR1 is DFQATT and CDR2 SNEGSKA (reference sequence).